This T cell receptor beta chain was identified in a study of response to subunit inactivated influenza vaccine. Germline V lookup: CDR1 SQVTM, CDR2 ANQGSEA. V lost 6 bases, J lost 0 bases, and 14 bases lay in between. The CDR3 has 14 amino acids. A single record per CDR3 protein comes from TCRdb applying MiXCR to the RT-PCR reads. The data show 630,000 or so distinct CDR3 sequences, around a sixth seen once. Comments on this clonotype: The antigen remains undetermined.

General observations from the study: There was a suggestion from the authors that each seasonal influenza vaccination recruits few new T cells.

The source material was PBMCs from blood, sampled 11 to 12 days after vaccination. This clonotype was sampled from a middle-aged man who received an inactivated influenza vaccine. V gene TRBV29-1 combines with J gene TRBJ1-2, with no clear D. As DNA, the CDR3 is TGCAGCGTACGCAGCCCCGGAGCTAACTATGGCTACACCTTC. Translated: CSVRSPGANYGYTF.